The 9 T cell receptor beta chains given below trace back to one sample, sequenced in a study of T cells after yellow fever vaccination. TCRdb fed the 5' RACE reads into MiXCR, producing one record per CDR3 protein. The sample lists 500,000 to 650,000 distinct CDR3 sequences; around an eighth were seen once. This material consisted of PBMCs, taken on the day of the yellow fever booster vaccination. These receptors came from a man in his thirties or forties who received the YFV17D yellow fever vaccine.

This sequence joins TRBV9 and TRBJ2-7; TRBD1 aligns across 9 bases. This CDR3 region has 13 residues. Per germline, CDR1 SGDLS and CDR2 YYNGEE. V trimming: 3 bases; J trimming: 6 bases; junction bases outside the gene matches: 4. CDR3 DNA: TGTGCCAGCAGCGGGGACAGGGTCGGCGAGCAGTACTTC. Protein product: CASSGDRVGEQYF.

This clonotype was seen only a few times. For the CDR3, the DNA is TGCAGTGCTAGGATGACAGCGAACACCGGGGAGCTGTTTTTT. Amino acid sequence: CSARMTANTGELFF. The chain combines TRBV20-1 with TRBJ2-2; D is perhaps TRBD1 (5 bases). This CDR3 has 14 amino acids. CDR1 is DFQATT, CDR2 SNEGSKA, per germline (reference sequence). Trimming stripped 3 bases from V and 0 bases from J, with 8 bases between.

J is TRBJ2-7 and V is TRBV28, with D uncertain. The CDR3 runs 15 residues. In germline, CDR1 is MDHEN, CDR2 SYDVKM. Trimming took off 5 bases at V and 3 bases at J, with 17 bases between the two ends. The CDR3 protein is CASSPTTGPLYEQYF. In DNA form, the CDR3 reads TGTGCCAGCAGTCCCACCACCGGGCCGCTCTACGAGCAGTACTTC.

This clonotype was seen a handful of times. The V call is TRBV15, the J call TRBJ2-7; TRBD1 agrees at 11 bases. The CDR3 runs to 18 residues. CDR1 is LNHNV and CDR2 is YYDKDF in the germline V gene (reference sequence). V lost 0 bases and J lost 7; bases outside the gene matches: 14. The CDR3: CATSRDPPGQGVLGEQYF. The CDR3, as DNA: TGTGCCACCAGCAGAGATCCTCCGGGACAGGGGGTTTTGGGGGAGCAGTACTTC.

This clonotype has only a few counts. The gene calls are TRBV20-1 and TRBJ2-2; a possible D gene is TRBD2 (5 bases). V was trimmed by 5 bases and J by 1 base, leaving 8 bases between them. The CDR3 loop spans 13 amino acids. Germline CDR1 and CDR2: DFQATT and SNEGSKA (reference sequence). In DNA, the CDR3 is TGCAGTGCTTCCCGGGGGAACACCGGGGAGCTGTTTTTT. This encodes CSASRGNTGELFF.

This clonotype has a handful of counts. The rearrangement uses TRBV5-1 and TRBJ2-1, with D possibly TRBD1 on 5 matching bases. The CDR3 consists of 16 residues. The germline CDR1 and CDR2 sequences are SGHRS and YFSETQ. The V gene lost 1 base and the J gene lost 4 bases, with 15 bases spanning the gap. The CDR3 is CASSLSFQGSYNEQFF. CDR3 coding DNA: TGCGCCAGCAGCTTGAGTTTTCAGGGATCTTACAATGAGCAGTTCTTC.

This clonotype was counted a few times. This chain links TRBV4-1 with TRBJ2-2; D is ambiguous. V lost 8 bases and J 8 bases, leaving 15 bases between the germline ends. The CDR3 runs 13 residues. CDR1 and CDR2 from the germline V gene are MGHRA and YSYEKL. The CDR3 coding sequence is TGCGCCAGCGGGTCGACCCTAACAGGGGAGCTGTTTTTT. This sequence encodes CASGSTLTGELFF.

This clonotype has more than one count but fewer than ten. The chain couples TRBV15 to TRBJ1-2, with D possibly matching TRBD1 (5 bases). V lost 4 bases and J 8 bases, leaving 14 bases between the germline ends. The CDR3 consists of 13 residues. Germline assignment: CDR1 LNHNV and CDR2 YYDKDF (reference sequence). The CDR3: CATSKGMAGGYTF. CDR3 coding DNA: TGTGCCACCAGCAAGGGGATGGCGGGAGGCTACACCTTC.

The chain recombines TRBV6-1 with TRBJ2-5; D remains unclear. The V gene's germline CDR1 is MNHNS and CDR2 SASEGT. With 5 bases removed from V and 5 bases from J, the gap between germline ends came to 15 bases. The CDR3 runs to 14 residues. This CDR3 is CASSLLTKGETQYF. CDR3 nucleotides: TGTGCCAGCAGTCTTTTAACGAAAGGGGAGACCCAGTACTTC.